This note documents a single T cell receptor beta chain sequence. It has no known antigen specificity. One base away there is no much larger clone; base qualities are not given. The sample is drawn from a study of blood T cell repertoires in COVID-19 (dated by TCRdb to 2018 to 2020). In terms of the full investigation: Collaborator samples came from the United States, Italy and Spain and covered acute and convalescent phases of COVID-19. Nearly every sample came with metadata listing a de-identified subject ID, COVID-19 status, age in years and sex. Samples came from the ongoing ImmuneRACE study (first 160 participants) plus 1,254 subjects from 6 global collaborators. Deeply sampled blood TCRbeta repertoires from subjects exposed to, actively infected with, or recovered from COVID-19 were included in the dataset. Where available, HLA class I and class II types were taken from metadata supplied by the sample provider and were not determined by assay-based typing. The material from the prospective study consisted of cDNA or gDNA derived from T cells, B-cell-depleted T cells, or PBMCs. The repertoires were made available in a free public database intended to serve as a resource for research on the immune response to SARS-CoV-2. Here is what the overall study found, with its caveats: The amount of clinical and demographic metadata varied by source and participant and was provided uncurated.

From cysteine to phenylalanine, the CDR3 is 14 amino acids long. The retained sequence is limited to the CDR3, 42 bases, with the frame set at the first base. Via the germline V gene (reference sequence), CDR1 is GTSNPN and CDR2 SVGIG. V sheds 1 base and J sheds 7 bases, leaving 13 bases between their ends. The immunoSEQ Assay, a bias-controlled multiplex PCR, was used to amplify TCRbeta CDR3 regions from genomic DNA. The published analysis was carried out like this. The number of nucleated cells in each sample was estimated from the amplification of reference gene primers within the assay. Sequence reads were collapsed and filtered to measure the absolute abundance of every unique TCRbeta CDR3 rearrangement. For each sample, productive Simpson clonality was calculated as the square root of Simpson's diversity index over productive rearrangements. The source is immuneACCESS, and TCRdb retained only in-frame sequences with V and J called. Part of the clones is not carried over; for the studies checked, unresolved V genes explain less than half of this, and the remainder is unexplained. The V and J calls and clone size were taken over from that table, and D and trimming were inferred from the DNA. In this sample the table shows 130,000 to 150,000 clones, roughly 77% of which occur a single time. The ten largest clones capture 4% to 5% of the sample.

In Seattle, one collaborating source enrolled patients while the infection was active and tracked those patients longitudinally over the course of disease. Each collaborating institution followed its own protocols to collect whole blood in K2EDTA tubes. For TCRbeta analysis, collaborators shipped samples as frozen whole blood, isolated PBMCs, or DNA extracted from either of those sample types. The receptor's source is a woman aged 65 to 85 with COVID-19, enrolled during active disease. Sequences were obtained from peripheral blood. The rearranged chain carries TRBV30 and TRBJ1-4, with an unclear D gene assignment. The nucleotide sequence reads TGTGCCTGGAGTGCCGGTGGAGGGTCTGAAAAACTGTTTTTT. It encodes CAWSAGGGSEKLFF.